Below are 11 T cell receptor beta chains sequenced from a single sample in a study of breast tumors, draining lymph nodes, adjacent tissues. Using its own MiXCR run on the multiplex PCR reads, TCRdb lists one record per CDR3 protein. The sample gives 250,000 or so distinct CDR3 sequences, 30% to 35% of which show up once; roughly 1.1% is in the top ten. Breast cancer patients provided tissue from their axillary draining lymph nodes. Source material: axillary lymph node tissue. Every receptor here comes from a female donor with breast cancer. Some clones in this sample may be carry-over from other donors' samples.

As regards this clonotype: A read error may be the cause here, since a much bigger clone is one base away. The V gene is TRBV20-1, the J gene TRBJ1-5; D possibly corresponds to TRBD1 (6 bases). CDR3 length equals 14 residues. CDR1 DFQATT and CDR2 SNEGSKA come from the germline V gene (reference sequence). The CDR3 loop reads CRDQAGGDNQPQHF. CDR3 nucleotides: TGCAGGGATCAAGCGGGGGGCGACAATCAGCCCCAGCATTTT.

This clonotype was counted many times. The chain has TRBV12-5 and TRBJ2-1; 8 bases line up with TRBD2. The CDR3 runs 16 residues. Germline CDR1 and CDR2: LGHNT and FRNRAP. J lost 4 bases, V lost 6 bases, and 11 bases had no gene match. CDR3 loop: CASGHPGTSWYNEQFF. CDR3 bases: TGTGCTAGTGGACACCCCGGGACTAGTTGGTACAATGAGCAGTTCTTC.

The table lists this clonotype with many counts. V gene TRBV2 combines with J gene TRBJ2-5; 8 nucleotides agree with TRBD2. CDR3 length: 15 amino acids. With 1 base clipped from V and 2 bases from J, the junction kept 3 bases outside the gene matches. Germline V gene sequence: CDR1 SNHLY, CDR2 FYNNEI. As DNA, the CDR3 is TGTGCCAGCAGTGAAGTTGGACTAGCTCAAGAGACCCAGTACTTC. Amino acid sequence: CASSEVGLAQETQYF.

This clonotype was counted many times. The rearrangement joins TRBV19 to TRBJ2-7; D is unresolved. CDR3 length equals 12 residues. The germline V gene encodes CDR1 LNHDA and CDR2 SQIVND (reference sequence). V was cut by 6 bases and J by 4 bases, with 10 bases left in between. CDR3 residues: CASSRDKYEQYF. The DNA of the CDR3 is TGTGCCAGTAGCCGAGACAAATACGAGCAGTACTTC.

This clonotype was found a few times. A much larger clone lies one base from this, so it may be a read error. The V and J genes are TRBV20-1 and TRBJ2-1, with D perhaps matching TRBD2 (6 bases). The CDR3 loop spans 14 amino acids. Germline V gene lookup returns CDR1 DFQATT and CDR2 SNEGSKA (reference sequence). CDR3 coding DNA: TGCAGTGCTAGAAGCGGGTCCGCCTACACTGAGCAGTTCTTC. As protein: CSARSGSAYTEQFF.

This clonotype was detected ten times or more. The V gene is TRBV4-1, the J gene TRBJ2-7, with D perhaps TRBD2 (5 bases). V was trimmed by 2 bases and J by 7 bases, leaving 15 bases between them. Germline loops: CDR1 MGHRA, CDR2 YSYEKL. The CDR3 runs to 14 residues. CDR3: CASSQINPGVEQYF. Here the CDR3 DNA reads TGCGCCAGCAGCCAAATTAATCCCGGGGTTGAGCAGTACTTC.

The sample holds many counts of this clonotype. The CDR3 loop reads CSVASGSWGDTQYF. For the CDR3, the DNA is TGCAGCGTCGCTAGCGGGAGTTGGGGGGATACGCAGTATTTT. The chain recombines TRBV29-1 with TRBJ2-3; the match to TRBD2 covers 10 bases. Per germline, CDR1 SQVTM and CDR2 ANQGSEA. This CDR3 comprises 14 residues. The V segment lost 6 bases and the J segment 6 bases; nucleotides outside the gene matches: 9.

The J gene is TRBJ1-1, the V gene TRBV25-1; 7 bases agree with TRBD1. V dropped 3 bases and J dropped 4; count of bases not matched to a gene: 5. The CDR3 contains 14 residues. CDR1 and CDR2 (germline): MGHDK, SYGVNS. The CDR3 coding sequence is TGTGCCAGCAGTGAGGCGGACAGGAGCACTGAAGCTTTCTTT. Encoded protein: CASSEADRSTEAFF.

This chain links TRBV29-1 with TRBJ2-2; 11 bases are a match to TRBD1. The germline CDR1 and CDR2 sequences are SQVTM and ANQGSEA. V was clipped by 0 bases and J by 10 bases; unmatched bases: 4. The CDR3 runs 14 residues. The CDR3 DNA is TGCAGCGTTGAAGACGGGACAGGGGGAACGGAGCTGTTTTTT. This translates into CSVEDGTGGTELFF.

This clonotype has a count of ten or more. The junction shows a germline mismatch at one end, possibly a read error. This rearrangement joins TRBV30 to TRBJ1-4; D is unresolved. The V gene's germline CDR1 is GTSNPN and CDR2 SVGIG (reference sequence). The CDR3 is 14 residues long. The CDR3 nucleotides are TGTGCCTTGAGTGGCCGGCGCCTCGTCGAAAAACTGTTTTTT. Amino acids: CALSGRRLVEKLFF.

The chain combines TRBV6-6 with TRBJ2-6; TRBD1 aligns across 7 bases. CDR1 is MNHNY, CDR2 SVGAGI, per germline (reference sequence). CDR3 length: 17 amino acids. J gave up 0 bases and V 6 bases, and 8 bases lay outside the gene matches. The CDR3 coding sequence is TGTGCCAGCAGATCACAGGGGCTGTGCTCTGGGGCCAACGTCCTGACTTTC. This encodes CASRSQGLCSGANVLTF.